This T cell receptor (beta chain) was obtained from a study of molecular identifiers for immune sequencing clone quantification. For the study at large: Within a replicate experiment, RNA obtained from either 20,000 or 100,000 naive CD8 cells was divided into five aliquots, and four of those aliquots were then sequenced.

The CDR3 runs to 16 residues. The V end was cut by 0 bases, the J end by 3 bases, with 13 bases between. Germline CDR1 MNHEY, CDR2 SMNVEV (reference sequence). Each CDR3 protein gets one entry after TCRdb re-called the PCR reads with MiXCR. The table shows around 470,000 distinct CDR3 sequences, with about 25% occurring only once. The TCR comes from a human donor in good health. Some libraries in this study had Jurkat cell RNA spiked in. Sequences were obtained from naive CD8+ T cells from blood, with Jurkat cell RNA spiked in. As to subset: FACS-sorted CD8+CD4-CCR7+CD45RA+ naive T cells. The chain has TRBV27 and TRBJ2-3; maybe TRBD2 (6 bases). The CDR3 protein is CASSLSVIAETDTQYF. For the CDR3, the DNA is TGTGCCAGCAGTTTATCCGTGATAGCGGAGACAGATACGCAGTATTTT.